This TCR beta chain was retrieved from a study of shared clonotypes between healthy human individuals (dated by TCRdb to the early 2020s). Study-level background: A couple of women and a few men aged 18 to 49 years were included in the cohort. For each donor, CD4 naive and CD4 memory were each run on three plates, CD8 naive on two plates, and CD8 memory on one plate. Blood TCR repertoires of about five healthy adults were deeply sequenced to estimate repertoire size and the extent of clonotype sharing between individuals. To increase sequencing depth and limit assay-specific biases, different laboratories used diverse techniques to prepare libraries and sequence TCR repertoires. Each donor's leukapheresis produced roughly between about 0.8 and 8.9 billion PBMCs. Study-wide findings and limitations: Because the study included a small number of donors, the genetic and exposure-history diversity represented was limited. Based on pairwise subsampling, the degree of clonotype sharing among donors was expected to be affected by sequencing depth. Naive subsets generally had larger estimated clonotype richness than memory subsets did. Incomplete sequencing was indicated by rarefaction of sorted-subset datasets, despite the large sequencing depth. Clonotypes shared by all four sorted-subset donors showed higher generation probabilities than non-shared clonotypes. Only blood was sampled, and tissue TCR repertoires likely differ from those in blood. Across four donors, roughly 5.4% of naive CD4, approximately 3.6% of naive CD8, 2.3% of memory CD4, and about 0.44% of memory CD8 clonotypes were shared.

In the germline V gene, CDR1 corresponds to SGHVS and CDR2 to FNYEAQ. The CDR3, from cysteine to phenylalanine, totals 15 residues. Only CDR3 DNA is held: 45 bases, read in frame from base 1. V loses 3 bases of germline sequence and J loses 5 bases, and the interval between the two ends is 15 bases. TCR CDR3 regions were amplified from genomic DNA by multiplex PCR using the deep immunoSEQ assay. Extracted genomic DNA from each cell subset was distributed evenly across all wells of several immunoSEQ 96-well plates, and each plate was treated as a replicate. For sorted subsets, each replicate PCR was loaded with around 200 ng genomic DNA, equivalent to 30,000 to 35,000 T cell genomes. The purified libraries were quantified using a Qubit 3.0 fluorometer, sized with a Bioanalyzer 2100, and then quantified again using the KAPA Library Quantification kit. Every immunoSEQ 96-well plate was sequenced on a separate single-read 150-cycle Illumina NextSeq 550 flow cell. Per the authors' processing: Because the immunoSEQ output included only junctional sequences and no quality scores, the filtering could not be the same as the filtering used for full-length reads. To assign V/J genes and CDR3, sequences were annotated against IMGT germline references using PyIR, a Python wrapper for IgBLAST v1.9. Reads with weak V/J assignments (E-value above 1e-6), missing CDR3, stop codons, out-of-frame junctions, or ambiguous translated residues were removed. V3J clonotypes were defined by identical inferred V gene, J gene, and CDR3 amino acid sequence. Percentage overlap between repertoires was calculated by dividing the number of shared unique clonotypes by the size of the smaller repertoire. Richness of each repertoire was evaluated using RTK rarefaction, the Chao1 estimator, and Recon v2.1 estimates of unobserved clonotypes. Generation probabilities for all TCRbeta clonotypes obtained by the gDNA method from four donors were computed using OLGA. Sourced from immuneACCESS, this table was stored by TCRdb with only in-frame sequences that have V and J called. A share of the clones is absent; for the studies checked, an unresolved V gene accounts for under half, and the remainder has no known explanation. The V and J calls and clone size come from that table; D and trimming were worked out from the DNA. This sample gives around 600,000 clones in total; about 98% of them show up just once. The ten largest clones take up 0.3% of the sample.

Worth noting for this clone: The target of this receptor is not known. Base qualities are not at hand, and no much larger clone is one base apart.

For the CD8 naive samples, CD45RO-negative cells were positively selected for CCR7, yielding a CD45RA+CCR7+ population from which TemRA cells were excluded. The donors were healthy, HIV-negative adults with no recently reported acute infections or vaccinations. Only Caucasian adults living in Nashville, Tennessee, USA were represented among the donors. Blood was obtained by leukapheresis, after which PBMCs were separated by Ficoll-Histopaque density gradient centrifugation and cryopreserved in liquid nitrogen vapor phase. Analytical flow cytometry was used to check the purity and quantity of each magnetically sorted T cell population. Each sorted fraction had its genomic DNA isolated and then quantified by UV absorbance on a Nanodrop 2000c.

This clonotype originated in a man aged 25-40 years in good health. Recombination linked TRBV7-6 to TRBJ2-3, and perhaps TRBD1 as D gene, on 6 matching bases. Sequenced material: naive CD8+ T cells sorted from blood. In the paper's terms, the cell subset or site label means: CD45RA+CCR7+. CDR3 region: CASSLKQGVGDTQYF. The DNA sequence is TGTGCCAGCAGCTTGAAACAGGGAGTCGGAGATACGCAGTATTTT.